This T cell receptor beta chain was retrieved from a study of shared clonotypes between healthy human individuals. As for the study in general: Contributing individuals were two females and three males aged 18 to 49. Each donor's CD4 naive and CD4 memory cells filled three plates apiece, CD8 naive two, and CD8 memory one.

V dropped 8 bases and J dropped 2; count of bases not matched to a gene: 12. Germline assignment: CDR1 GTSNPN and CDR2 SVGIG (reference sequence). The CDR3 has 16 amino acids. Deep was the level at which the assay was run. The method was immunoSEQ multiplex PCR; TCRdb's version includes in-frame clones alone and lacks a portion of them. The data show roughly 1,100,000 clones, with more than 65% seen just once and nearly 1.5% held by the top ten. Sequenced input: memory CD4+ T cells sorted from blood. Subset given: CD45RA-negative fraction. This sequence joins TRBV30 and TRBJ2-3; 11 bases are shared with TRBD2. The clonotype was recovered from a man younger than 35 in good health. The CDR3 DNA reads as TGTGCCGGGGGACGGGTGGGACTAGCGGACACAGATACGCAGTATTTT. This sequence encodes CAGGRVGLADTDTQYF.